This TCR beta chain was identified in a study of T cells in Graves' hyperthyroidism and ophthalmopathy. Regarding the study as a whole: Among thyroid clonotypes expanded above 0.001, most also appeared in blood.

Amplification targeted TCR beta CDR3 regions from RNA transcripts. The primer set for the first-round RT-PCR of the TCR CDR3 was HTBI. Each CDR3 protein gets one entry after TCRdb re-called the multiplex PCR reads with MiXCR. The sample has 500,000 to 600,000 distinct CDR3 sequences, about half seen once. Note on this clonotype: Antigen unknown. A read error may produce the germline difference seen at one junction end.

CDR1 and CDR2 from the germline V gene are SNHLY and FYNNEI. This CDR3 has 15 amino acids. The chain recombines TRBV2 with TRBJ2-7; D is possibly TRBD1 or TRBD2 (5 bases each). Source material: peripheral blood or thyroid tissue (not recorded which). The receptor comes from a woman under 30 with Graves' hyperthyroidism. In DNA, the CDR3 is TGTGCCAGCAGCCGAGGGACGTCCCAGAACTACGAGCAATACTTC. Translated, it gives CASSRGTSQNYEQYF.